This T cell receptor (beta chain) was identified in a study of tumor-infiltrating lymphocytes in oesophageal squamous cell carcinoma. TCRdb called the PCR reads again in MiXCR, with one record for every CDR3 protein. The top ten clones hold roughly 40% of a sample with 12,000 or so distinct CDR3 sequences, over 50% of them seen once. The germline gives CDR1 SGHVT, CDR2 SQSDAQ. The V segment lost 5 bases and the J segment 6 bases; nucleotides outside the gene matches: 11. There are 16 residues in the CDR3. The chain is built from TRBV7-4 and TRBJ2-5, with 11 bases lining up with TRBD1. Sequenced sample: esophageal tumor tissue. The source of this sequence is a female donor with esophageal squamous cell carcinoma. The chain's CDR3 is CASSAYGQGAIQTQYF. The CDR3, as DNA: TGTGCCAGCAGCGCATATGGACAGGGGGCGATTCAGACCCAGTACTTC.